The present TCR beta chain was sequenced within a study of T-cell memory formation after mild COVID-19. Study background: TCR clusters were largely donor specific. Notes on the study in general: Clones contracting day 15 to 85 were balanced CD4/CD8; later expanders leaned CD4+.

Via MiXCR, TCRdb re-called the 5' RACE reads, giving one row per CDR3 protein. The repertoire holds 400,000 to 500,000 distinct CDR3 sequences, around 17% seen once, with 20% to 25% in the top ten. Worth noting for this clonotype: The antigen is unknown.

The germline gives CDR1 MNHNY, CDR2 SVGAGI (reference sequence). The length of the CDR3 is 11 residues. The V and J ends lost 9 bases and 5 bases respectively, with 10 bases between them. The clonotype comes from a man aged 18 to 29 who had mild COVID-19 (a few samples of this study predate the infection). Cell type and time point are not known. The gene calls are TRBV6-6 and TRBJ1-1; D might be TRBD1 (5 bases). Sequences were obtained from PBMCs or a T cell subset sorted from them (not recorded which). For the CDR3, the DNA is TGTGCCAGTTTCGGGGGGACTGAAGCTTTCTTT. This gives the protein CASFGGTEAFF.